This T cell receptor (beta chain) was profiled in a study of shared clonotypes between healthy human individuals. Assay: immunoSEQ multiplex PCR; the TCRdb copy retains only in-frame clones and omits some. The sample has more than 550,000 clones; roughly 72% are singletons. CDR1 and CDR2 (germline): WNHNN, SYGVQD (reference sequence). V shed 4 bases and J shed 1 base, with 12 bases lying between them. The CDR3 loop spans 15 amino acids. The source material was memory CD4+ T cells sorted from blood. This sample's subset: CD45RA-negative fraction. This chain joins TRBV10-1 and TRBJ2-3, with D perhaps given as TRBD1 or TRBD2 (5 bases each). The sequence was obtained from a woman aged 25-40 years in good health. CDR3: CASSGDGKGTDTQYF. Here the CDR3 DNA reads TGCGCCAGCAGTGGGGACGGGAAGGGCACAGATACGCAGTATTTT.